This T cell receptor beta chain was documented in a study of T cell clones after liver transplantation. Measured with immunoSEQ multiplex PCR; TCRdb has only the in-frame clones, and not every one. Here the sample spans some 61,000 clones, under 85% being singletons. This clone counts as medium-sized. The germline V gene has CDR1 MDHEN and CDR2 SYDVKM. CDR3 length equals 17 residues. J gave up 6 bases and V 4 bases, and 16 bases lay outside the gene matches. The source material was CD4+ T cells from blood, sampled at the 22-month timepoint. This clonotype originated in a human patient who received a liver transplant. Some of the T cells may derive from the graft donor. The genes are TRBV28 and TRBJ2-7; 9 nucleotides line up with TRBD2. DNA for the CDR3: TGTGCCAGCAGTTCTTCACTCAGCGGGGGGCTTGCGGCCGAGCAGTACTTC. Translating it yields CASSSSLSGGLAAEQYF.